The 25 T cell receptor beta chains presented below share a single source sample, sequenced in a study of cytomegalovirus exposure and HLA in healthy donors (dated by TCRdb to 2015 to 2018). The method was the immunoSEQ multiplex PCR assay. For the multiplex PCR, a mixture combining 60 forward primers for TCR Vbeta segments and 13 reverse primers for TCR Jbeta segments was used. In TCRdb, the immuneACCESS table is reduced to in-frame sequences with V and J assigned. These tables do not hold every clone; where another copy was compared, an unresolved V gene accounts for under half, and the others remain unexplained. This sample is represented by about 160,000 clones; 75% to 90% of them were singletons. Approximately 2% of the sample is held by the ten biggest clonotypes. Sequencing was carried out using PBMCs. These receptors originate from a woman between 18 and 29 years old in good health and CMV-seronegative.

The chain joins TRBV14 to TRBJ2-1, with 8 bases lining up with TRBD2. The CDR3 consists of 13 residues. In germline, CDR1 is SGHDN, CDR2 FVKESK. Germline trimming cut 4 bases from V and 6 bases from J; bases unmatched to any gene: 2. The CDR3 nucleotides are TGTGCCAGCAGCCCCGGGACTAGCAATGAGCAGTTCTTC. This gives the protein CASSPGTSNEQFF.

The chain links TRBV2 to TRBJ2-1; TRBD1 matches at 10 bases. V was clipped by 11 bases and J by 8 bases; unmatched bases: 12. This CDR3 is built from 14 residues. Germline V CDR1 and CDR2: SNHLY, FYNNEI. This chain's CDR3 is CAGQGQGIADEQFF. CDR3 nucleotide sequence: TGTGCCGGGCAGGGACAGGGGATCGCGGATGAGCAGTTCTTC.

The count of this clone is one. The chain links TRBV5-1 to TRBJ2-2; D not certain. Trimming took 6 bases from V and 12 from J, leaving 12 bases between them. CDR3 size: 11 residues. Germline lookup yields CDR1 SGHRS and CDR2 YFSETQ. This CDR3 reads CASIQAGQLFF. In DNA form, the CDR3 reads TGCGCCAGCATCCAAGCTGGGCAGCTGTTTTTT.

This chain uses TRBV6-6 with TRBJ1-5, with D unresolved. The CDR3 contains 14 residues. V was cut by 7 bases and J by 5 bases, with 15 bases left in between. Per the germline V gene, CDR1 is MNHNY and CDR2 is SVGAGI (reference sequence). CDR3 sequence: CASNSRTYYQPQHF. CDR3 DNA: TGTGCCAGCAATTCCCGGACTTACTATCAGCCCCAGCATTTT.

This chain links TRBV28 with TRBJ2-3, with D maybe TRBD2 (6 bases). Between the trimmed V and J ends, which lost 3 bases and 1 base, there was a span of 11 bases. This CDR3 contains 15 residues. Germline V CDR1 and CDR2: MDHEN, SYDVKM. CDR3 region: CASSFLGEGTDTQYF. Written as DNA, the CDR3 is TGTGCCAGCAGTTTCTTGGGGGAGGGCACAGATACGCAGTATTTT.

The rearrangement links TRBV15 to TRBJ2-1, with 7 bases matching TRBD2. CDR1 LNHNV and CDR2 YYDKDF come from the germline V gene (reference sequence). The V and J ends lost 3 bases and 4 bases, in that order; junction bases with no gene match: 15. CDR3 length: 18 amino acids. CDR3 protein: CATSRRGPSGLRYNEQFF. Written as DNA, the CDR3 is TGTGCCACCAGCAGGCGCGGTCCGTCGGGACTAAGATACAATGAGCAGTTCTTC.

The chain recombines TRBV7-8 with TRBJ1-1, with D hard to call. This CDR3 contains 14 residues. Germline V CDR1 and CDR2: SGHVS, FQNEAQ. V lost 5 bases and J 3 bases, leaving 13 bases between the germline ends. CDR3 protein: CASSLYGRHTEAFF. For the CDR3, the DNA is TGTGCCAGCAGCCTCTACGGGAGACACACTGAAGCTTTCTTT.

The genes are TRBV5-6 and TRBJ2-5; D is uncertain. V was shortened by 2 bases and J by 0 bases, with 5 bases between the two germline ends. The CDR3 length is 13 residues. Germline CDR1 SGHDT, CDR2 YYEEEE. The CDR3 here is CASSFADQETQYF. CDR3 coding DNA: TGTGCCAGCAGCTTCGCAGACCAAGAGACCCAGTACTTC.

The chain recombines TRBV15 with TRBJ1-2, with D perhaps TRBD1 (6 bases). The CDR3 runs to 14 residues. The germline V gene has CDR1 LNHNV and CDR2 YYDKDF (reference sequence). V was cut by 0 bases and J by 8 bases, with 13 bases left in between. CDR3 DNA sequence: TGTGCCACCAGCAGAGATGGGGCAGGGGTGGGCTACACCTTC. It codes for CATSRDGAGVGYTF.

The genes are TRBV7-9 and TRBJ2-1; a possible D gene is TRBD2 (6 bases). The V end was cut by 5 bases, the J end by 7 bases, with 12 bases between. The germline CDR1 and CDR2 sequences are SEHNR and FQNEAQ (reference sequence). The CDR3 sequence is 13 residues long. For the CDR3, the DNA is TGTGCCAGCAGCGGTCCGGGGGAGAATGAGCAGTTCTTC. Protein product: CASSGPGENEQFF.

The gene calls are TRBV30 and TRBJ1-5; 8 nucleotides match TRBD1. The V gene end was trimmed by 5 bases and the J gene end by 2 bases; junction bases not matched to a gene: 2. Germline V gives CDR1 GTSNPN, CDR2 SVGIG (reference sequence). The CDR3 length is 13 residues. CDR3 residues: CAWAGGGNQPQHF. The CDR3 DNA reads as TGTGCCTGGGCAGGGGGCGGCAATCAGCCCCAGCATTTT.

The V gene is TRBV28, the J gene TRBJ2-3; D might be TRBD2 (5 bases). Germline V gene lookup returns CDR1 MDHEN and CDR2 SYDVKM. The germline V and J ends were trimmed by 3 bases and 7 bases, with 8 bases remaining between them. The length of the CDR3 is 12 residues. The CDR3 DNA reads as TGTGCCAGCAGTTTCTCGGGAAATACGCAGTATTTT. This sequence encodes CASSFSGNTQYF.

Written as DNA, the CDR3 is TGCAGCGTTGAAATGGGGCCAGAAGCTTTCTTT. It specifies CSVEMGPEAFF. This sequence joins TRBV29-1 and TRBJ1-1; TRBD1 is a possible D gene (5 bases). Germline-derived CDR1 and CDR2 are SQVTM and ANQGSEA. V was cut by 2 bases and J by 8 bases, with 9 bases left in between. The CDR3 runs to 11 residues.

The V gene is TRBV29-1, the J gene TRBJ1-5, with D possibly being TRBD1 (5 bases). The CDR3 loop spans 13 amino acids. V lost 3 bases and J lost 2, with 8 bases in between. Germline V CDR1 and CDR2: SQVTM, ANQGSEA. DNA for the CDR3: TGCAGCGTTGAGGGAGGGGGCAATCAGCCCCAGCATTTT. Translation: CSVEGGGNQPQHF.

The genes are TRBV6-5 and TRBJ2-1; tentative D call: TRBD1 (7 bases). The CDR3 covers 13 residues. Germline CDR1 MNHEY, CDR2 SVGAGI. Trimming removed 6 bases at V and 7 bases at J, with 13 bases between. CDR3: CASRRAGGNEQFF. DNA for the CDR3: TGTGCCAGCAGAAGGGCAGGGGGGAATGAGCAGTTCTTC.

The chain uses TRBV28 and TRBJ2-7; a weak D match, TRBD2 (5 bases). The V gene's germline CDR1 is MDHEN and CDR2 SYDVKM. The CDR3 extends over 15 amino acids. V was pared by 4 bases and J by 4 bases, with 17 bases between. The DNA for the CDR3 is TGTGCCAGCAGTTGGGGTACGGGATTCTTATACGAGCAGTACTTC. This sequence encodes CASSWGTGFLYEQYF.

V is TRBV27 and J is TRBJ2-6, with D perhaps matching TRBD1 (5 bases). Deletions cut 8 bases from V and 1 base from J, with 18 bases between. The CDR3 is made up of 17 amino acids. In germline, CDR1 is MNHEY, CDR2 SMNVEV (reference sequence). The CDR3 nucleotides read TGTGCCAGCTTAAGTGGGGCTGAACCTTCTGGGGCCAACGTCCTGACTTTC. It is translated as CASLSGAEPSGANVLTF.

This clone was seen a single time. The chain carries TRBV5-6 and TRBJ1-2; D possibly corresponds to TRBD1 (6 bases). Per germline, CDR1 SGHDT and CDR2 YYEEEE. The CDR3 is 13 residues long. Trimming pared 6 bases from V and 5 bases from J, leaving 14 bases between. CDR3 bases: TGTGCCAGCAACCCGACAGGACTTTATGGCTACACCTTC. Encoded protein: CASNPTGLYGYTF.

This clone was detected a few times. The genes are TRBV6-1 and TRBJ2-7, with D possibly TRBD2 on 5 matching bases. Germline V lookup: CDR1 MNHNS, CDR2 SASEGT. The CDR3 has 12 amino acids. Deletions cut 6 bases from V and 7 bases from J, with 13 bases between. CDR3 residues: CASSLTTGEQYF. The CDR3 region has the DNA TGTGCCAGCAGCCTCACGACGGGGGAGCAGTACTTC.

This rearrangement joins TRBV7-9 to TRBJ2-5; the match to TRBD1 covers 7 bases. Germline CDR1 is SEHNR and CDR2 is FQNEAQ (reference sequence). V shed 0 bases and J 1 base; nucleotides not matched to a gene: 8. CDR3 size: 17 residues. CDR3 sequence (DNA): TGTGCCAGCAGCTTAGCGCCGGGACGACAGGGCCAAGAGACCCAGTACTTC. It is translated as CASSLAPGRQGQETQYF.

J is TRBJ1-1 and V is TRBV5-1; 8 nucleotides align to TRBD1. Germline loops: CDR1 SGHRS, CDR2 YFSETQ. There are 14 residues in the CDR3. Losses at the gene ends were 2 bases for V and 5 bases for J; bases not matched to a gene: 5. CDR3 sequence reads: CASSLGQGYTEAFF. The CDR3 nucleotides are TGCGCCAGCAGCTTAGGACAGGGTTATACTGAAGCTTTCTTT.

V is TRBV4-1 and J is TRBJ2-7; TRBD2 might be the D (5 bases). The CDR3 extends over 15 amino acids. The germline V gene has CDR1 MGHRA and CDR2 YSYEKL. Between the trimmed V and J ends, which lost 3 bases and 3 bases, there was a span of 15 bases. The CDR3 sequence: CASSHPGEGHYEQYF. DNA of the CDR3: TGCGCCAGCAGCCACCCCGGGGAAGGGCACTACGAGCAGTACTTC.

The chain joins TRBV9 to TRBJ2-3; 9 bases fit TRBD1. The junction had 4 bases not matched to a gene; V was cut back by 4 bases and J by 1 base. This CDR3 comprises 15 residues. From germline, CDR1 is SGDLS and CDR2 YYNGEE. The CDR3 DNA is TGTGCCAGCAGCCCCCGGACAGGGGGCACAGATACGCAGTATTTT. Encoded protein: CASSPRTGGTDTQYF.

This chain joins TRBV10-3 and TRBJ2-1; possibly TRBD2 for D (6 bases). The CDR3 runs 14 residues. Germline V gene data show CDR1 as ENHRY and CDR2 as SYGVKD. Trimming left V 10 bases short and J 3 bases short, with 16 bases between. The CDR3 DNA follows: TGTGCCACCGGGGACTTTAGCGGCTACAATGAGCAGTTCTTC. Translated: CATGDFSGYNEQFF.

The chain links TRBV30 to TRBJ2-7, with TRBD1 identical over 8 bases. The CDR3 contains 13 residues. V trimming: 2 bases; J trimming: 5 bases; junction bases outside the gene matches: 5. From germline, CDR1 is GTSNPN and CDR2 SVGIG (reference sequence). The CDR3, as DNA: TGTGCCTGGAGTCCGACAGGGGCGAACGAGCAGTACTTC. It codes for CAWSPTGANEQYF.